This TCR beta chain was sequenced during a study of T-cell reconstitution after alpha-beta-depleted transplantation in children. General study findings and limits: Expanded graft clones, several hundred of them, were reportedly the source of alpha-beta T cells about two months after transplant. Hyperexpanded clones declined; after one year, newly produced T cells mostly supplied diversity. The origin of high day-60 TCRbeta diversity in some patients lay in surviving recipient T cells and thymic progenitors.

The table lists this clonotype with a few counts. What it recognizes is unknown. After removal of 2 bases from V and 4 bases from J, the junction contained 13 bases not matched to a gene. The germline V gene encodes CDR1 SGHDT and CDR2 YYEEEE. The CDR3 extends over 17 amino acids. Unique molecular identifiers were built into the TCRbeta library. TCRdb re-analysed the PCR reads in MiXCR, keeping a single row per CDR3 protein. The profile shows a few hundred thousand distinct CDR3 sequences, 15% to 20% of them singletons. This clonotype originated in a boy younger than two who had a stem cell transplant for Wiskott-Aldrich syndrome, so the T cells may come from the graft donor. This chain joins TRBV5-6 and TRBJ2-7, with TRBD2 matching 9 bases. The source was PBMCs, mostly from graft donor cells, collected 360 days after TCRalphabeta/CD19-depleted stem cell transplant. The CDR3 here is CASSFRSGRVLSYEQYF. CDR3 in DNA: TGTGCCAGCAGCTTTCGTAGCGGGAGAGTGTTAAGTTACGAGCAGTACTTC.